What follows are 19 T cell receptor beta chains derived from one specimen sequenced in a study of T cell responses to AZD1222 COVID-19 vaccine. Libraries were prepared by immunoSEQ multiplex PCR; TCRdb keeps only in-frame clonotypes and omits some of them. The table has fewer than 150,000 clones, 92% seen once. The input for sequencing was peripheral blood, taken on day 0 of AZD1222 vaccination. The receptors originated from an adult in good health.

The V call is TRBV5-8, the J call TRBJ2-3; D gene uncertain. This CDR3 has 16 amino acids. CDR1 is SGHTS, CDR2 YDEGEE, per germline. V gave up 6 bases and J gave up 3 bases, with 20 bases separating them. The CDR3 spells CASTGIETDMTDTQYF. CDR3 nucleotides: TGTGCCAGCACCGGAATCGAAACGGATATGACAGATACGCAGTATTTT.

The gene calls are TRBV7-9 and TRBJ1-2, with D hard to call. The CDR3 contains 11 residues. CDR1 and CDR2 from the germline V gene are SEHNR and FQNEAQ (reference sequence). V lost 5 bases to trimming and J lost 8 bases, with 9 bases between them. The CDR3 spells CASSSYSGYTF. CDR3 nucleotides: TGTGCCAGCAGCAGTTACTCCGGCTACACCTTC.

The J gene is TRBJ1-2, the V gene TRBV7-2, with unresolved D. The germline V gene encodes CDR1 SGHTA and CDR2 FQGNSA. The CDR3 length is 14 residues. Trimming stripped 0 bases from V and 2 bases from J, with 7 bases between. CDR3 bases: TGTGCCAGCAGCTTAGCCACAGTCAACTATGGCTACACCTTC. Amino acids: CASSLATVNYGYTF.

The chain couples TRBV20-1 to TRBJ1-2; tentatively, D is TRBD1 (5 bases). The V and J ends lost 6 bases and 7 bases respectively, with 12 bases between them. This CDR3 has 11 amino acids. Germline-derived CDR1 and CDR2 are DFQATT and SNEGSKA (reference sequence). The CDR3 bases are TGCAGTGCCGGGACTGCGGTTGGCTACACCTTC. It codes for CSAGTAVGYTF.

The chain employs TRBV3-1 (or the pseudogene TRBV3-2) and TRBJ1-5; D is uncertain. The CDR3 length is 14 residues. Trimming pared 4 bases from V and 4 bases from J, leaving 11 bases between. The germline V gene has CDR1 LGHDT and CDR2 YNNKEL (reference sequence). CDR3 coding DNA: TGTGCCAGCAGCCGCTCGTACGAGAATCAGCCCCAGCATTTT. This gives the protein CASSRSYENQPQHF.

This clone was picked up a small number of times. The CDR3 here is CASILAGLNGEQFF. The CDR3 coding sequence is TGTGCCAGCATTCTAGCGGGATTAAACGGTGAGCAGTTCTTC. The rearrangement uses TRBV28 and TRBJ2-1, with TRBD2 matching 9 bases. V dropped 7 bases and J dropped 9; count of bases not matched to a gene: 10. This CDR3 spans 14 amino acids. Germline CDR1 reads MDHEN; CDR2 reads SYDVKM.

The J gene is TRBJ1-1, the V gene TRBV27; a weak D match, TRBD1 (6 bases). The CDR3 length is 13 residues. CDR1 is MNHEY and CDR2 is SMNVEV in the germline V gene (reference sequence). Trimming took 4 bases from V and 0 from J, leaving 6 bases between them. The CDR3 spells CASSSGVNTEAFF. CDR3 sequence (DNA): TGTGCCAGCAGTTCAGGGGTGAACACTGAAGCTTTCTTT.

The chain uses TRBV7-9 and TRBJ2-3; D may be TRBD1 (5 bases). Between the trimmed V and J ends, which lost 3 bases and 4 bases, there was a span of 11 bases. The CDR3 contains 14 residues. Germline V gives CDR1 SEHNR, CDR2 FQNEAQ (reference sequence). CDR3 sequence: CASSFNQGSDTQYF. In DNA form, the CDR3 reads TGTGCCAGCAGCTTTAATCAGGGATCAGATACGCAGTATTTT.

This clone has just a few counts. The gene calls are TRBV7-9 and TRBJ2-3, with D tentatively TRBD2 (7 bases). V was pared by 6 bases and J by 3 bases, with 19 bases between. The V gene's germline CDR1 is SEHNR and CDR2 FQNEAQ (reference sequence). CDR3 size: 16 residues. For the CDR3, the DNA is TGTGCCAGCAGTTTTTGGGAGGGGGGCCCGACAGATACGCAGTATTTT. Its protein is CASSFWEGGPTDTQYF.

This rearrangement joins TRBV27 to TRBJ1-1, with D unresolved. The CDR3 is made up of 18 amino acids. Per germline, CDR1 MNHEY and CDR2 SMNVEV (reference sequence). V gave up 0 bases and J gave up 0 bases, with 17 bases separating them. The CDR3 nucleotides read TGTGCCAGCAGTTTATCTCCCCACGTTGCTTTATTGAACACTGAAGCTTTCTTT. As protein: CASSLSPHVALLNTEAFF.

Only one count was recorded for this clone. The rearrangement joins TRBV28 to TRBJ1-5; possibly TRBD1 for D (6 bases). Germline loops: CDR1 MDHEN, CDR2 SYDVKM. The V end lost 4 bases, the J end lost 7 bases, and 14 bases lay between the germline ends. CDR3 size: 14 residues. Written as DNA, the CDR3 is TGTGCCAGCAGTTCCGGGGGCAAAGGGCAGCCCCAGCATTTT. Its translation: CASSSGGKGQPQHF.

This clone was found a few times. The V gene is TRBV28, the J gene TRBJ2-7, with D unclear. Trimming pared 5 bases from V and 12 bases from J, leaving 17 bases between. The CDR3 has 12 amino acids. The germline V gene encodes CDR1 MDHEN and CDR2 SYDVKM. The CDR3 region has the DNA TGTGCCAGCAGTACCTCGGCAGCTTACTCGTACTTC. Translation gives CASSTSAAYSYF.

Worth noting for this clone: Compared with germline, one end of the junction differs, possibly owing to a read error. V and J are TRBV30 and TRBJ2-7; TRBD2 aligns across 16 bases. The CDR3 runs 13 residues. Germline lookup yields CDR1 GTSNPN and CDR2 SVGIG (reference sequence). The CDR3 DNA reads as TGTGCCTGGATGGGACTAGCGGGAGGGCCGCGGTCCTTC. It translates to CAWMGLAGGPRSF.

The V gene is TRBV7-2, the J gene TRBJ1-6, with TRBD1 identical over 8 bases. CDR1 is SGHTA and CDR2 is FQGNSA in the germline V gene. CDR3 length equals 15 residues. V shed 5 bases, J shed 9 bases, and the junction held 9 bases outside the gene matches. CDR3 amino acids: CASSPTTGEISPLHF. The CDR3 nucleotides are TGTGCCAGCAGCCCCACGACAGGGGAGATTTCACCCCTCCACTTT.

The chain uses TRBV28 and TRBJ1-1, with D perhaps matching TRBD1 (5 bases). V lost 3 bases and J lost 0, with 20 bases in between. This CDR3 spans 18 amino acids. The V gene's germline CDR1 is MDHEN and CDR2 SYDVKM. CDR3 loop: CASSFPSRQWEMNTEAFF. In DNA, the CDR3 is TGTGCCAGCAGTTTCCCTTCACGACAGTGGGAAATGAACACTGAAGCTTTCTTT. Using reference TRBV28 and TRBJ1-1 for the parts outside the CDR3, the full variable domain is DVKVTQSSRYLVKRTGEKVFLECVQDMDHENMFWYRQDPGLGLRLIYFSYDVKMKEKGDIPEGYSVSREKKERFSLILESASTNQTSMYLCASSFPSRQWEMNTEAFFGQGTRLTVV.

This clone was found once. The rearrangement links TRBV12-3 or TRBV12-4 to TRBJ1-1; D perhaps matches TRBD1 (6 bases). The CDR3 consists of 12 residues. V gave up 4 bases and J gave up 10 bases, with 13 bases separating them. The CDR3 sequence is CASSSTDRLAFF. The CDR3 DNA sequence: TGTGCCAGCAGTTCCACCGACAGGCTAGCTTTCTTT.

CDR3 DNA sequence: TGTGCCAGCAGCGACACCCCCCGTGGTGAAAAACTGTTTTTT. As protein: CASSDTPRGEKLFF. The chain couples TRBV27 to TRBJ1-4; D gene uncertain. CDR3 length: 14 amino acids. CDR1 is MNHEY, CDR2 SMNVEV, per germline (reference sequence). V dropped 6 bases and J dropped 7 bases, with 15 bases sitting between them.

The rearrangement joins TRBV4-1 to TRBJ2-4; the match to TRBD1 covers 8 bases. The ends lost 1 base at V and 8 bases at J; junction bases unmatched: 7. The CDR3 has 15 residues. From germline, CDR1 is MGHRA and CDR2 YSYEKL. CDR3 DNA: TGCGCCAGCAGCCAAGCGGCAGGGGGCATGGACATTCAGTACTTC. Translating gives CASSQAAGGMDIQYF.

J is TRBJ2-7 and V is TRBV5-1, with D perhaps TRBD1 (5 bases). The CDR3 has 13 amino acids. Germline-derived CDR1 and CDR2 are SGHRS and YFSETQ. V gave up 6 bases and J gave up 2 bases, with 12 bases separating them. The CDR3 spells CASTSTDTYEQYF. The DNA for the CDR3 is TGCGCCAGCACTTCGACAGATACCTACGAGCAGTACTTC. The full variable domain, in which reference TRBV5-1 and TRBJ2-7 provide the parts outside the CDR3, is KAGVTQTPRYLIKTRGQQVTLSCSPISGHRSVSWYQQTPGQGLQFLFEYFSETQRNKGNFPGRFSGRQFSNSRSEMNVSTLELGDSALYLCASTSTDTYEQYFGPGTRLTVT.